These 18 T cell receptor beta chains share one sample of origin, sequenced in a study of T cell responses to AZD1222 COVID-19 vaccine. Using immunoSEQ multiplex PCR, the repertoire was profiled, and TCRdb retains in-frame clones only, with some absent. The sample lists tens of thousands of clones, about 88% occurring once. This specimen was peripheral blood, taken on day 0 of AZD1222 vaccination. The source is an adult in good health.

V is TRBV27 and J is TRBJ2-2; 11 bases match TRBD2. V shed 5 bases and J 3 bases; nucleotides not matched to a gene: 2. From germline, CDR1 is MNHEY and CDR2 SMNVEV (reference sequence). CDR3 length: 15 amino acids. This CDR3 reads CASSIAGGYTGELFF. The CDR3, as DNA: TGTGCCAGCAGTATAGCGGGGGGGTACACCGGGGAGCTGTTTTTT.

The chain's CDR3 is CASSSTPGTSGSRTIYNEQFF. The CDR3 nucleotides read TGTGCCAGCAGCTCTACGCCCGGGACTAGCGGATCCCGTACTATCTACAATGAGCAGTTCTTC. The J gene is TRBJ2-1, the V gene TRBV7-8, with TRBD2 matching 11 bases. Germline V gene lookup returns CDR1 SGHVS and CDR2 FQNEAQ. This CDR3 is 21 amino acids long. Unmatched junction bases numbered 20, after V lost 4 bases and J lost 3 bases.

This sequence joins TRBV10-3 and TRBJ1-5; D may be TRBD1 (6 bases). Trimming removed 0 bases from V and 4 bases from J, with 10 bases in between. CDR1 is ENHRY, CDR2 SYGVKD, per germline. The CDR3 loop spans 15 amino acids. The CDR3 protein is CAISESGAGNQPQHF. CDR3 DNA sequence: TGTGCCATCAGTGAGTCGGGGGCAGGGAATCAGCCCCAGCATTTT.

The rearrangement uses TRBV10-1 and TRBJ2-1, with 16 bases that match TRBD2. This CDR3 contains 17 residues. CDR1 and CDR2 (germline): WNHNN, SYGVQD (reference sequence). V gave up 8 bases and J gave up 6 bases; unmatched junction bases: 10. In nucleotides, the CDR3 is TGCGCCAGCGGGGGACTAGCGGGAGGGCCTAATTCCAATGAGCAGTTCTTC. Translating it yields CASGGLAGGPNSNEQFF.

The chain recombines TRBV5-1 with TRBJ1-4, with a possible D match to TRBD1 (5 bases). Germline loops: CDR1 SGHRS, CDR2 YFSETQ. Deletions cut 2 bases from V and 5 bases from J, with 16 bases between. The CDR3 length is 16 residues. The CDR3 sequence is CASSFGASPENEKLFF. The CDR3 DNA reads as TGCGCCAGCAGCTTCGGGGCCTCACCGGAGAATGAAAAACTGTTTTTT.

V and J are TRBV9 and TRBJ2-5; no definite D call. Per the germline V gene, CDR1 is SGDLS and CDR2 is YYNGEE. The CDR3 is 15 residues long. V was cut by 0 bases and J by 5 bases, with 14 bases left in between. This chain's CDR3 is CASSVGPSIAETQYF. As DNA, the CDR3 is TGTGCCAGCAGCGTAGGCCCATCTATAGCCGAGACCCAGTACTTC.

This chain uses TRBV4-2 with TRBJ1-2; no clear D gene. The CDR3 totals 13 residues. Trimming removed 0 bases from V and 6 bases from J, with 8 bases in between. From germline, CDR1 is LGHNA and CDR2 YNFKEQ. The CDR3 reads CASSQEFPHGYTF. CDR3 coding DNA: TGTGCCAGCAGCCAAGAATTCCCCCATGGCTACACCTTC.

The J gene is TRBJ1-1, the V gene TRBV5-1; 7 bases are a match to TRBD1. Trimming took 4 bases from V and 0 from J; bases not matched to a gene: 15. Germline assignment: CDR1 SGHRS and CDR2 YFSETQ. CDR3 length: 18 amino acids. The CDR3 bases are TGCGCCAGCAGCCTGATTTTCCAGGGGGAGGGAATGAACACTGAAGCTTTCTTT. Amino acids: CASSLIFQGEGMNTEAFF.

V usage is TRBV12-3 or TRBV12-4 and J usage is TRBJ2-2, with D unresolved. With 10 bases removed from V and 8 bases from J, the gap between germline ends came to 17 bases. The CDR3 covers 13 residues. The CDR3 bases are TGTGCCATCAGCAGTGGTGGGCGTGGGGAGCTGTTTTTT. Its protein is CAISSGGRGELFF.

V usage is TRBV11-1 and J usage is TRBJ2-2; no firm D call. The CDR3 spans 15 residues. Looked up from germline, CDR1 is SGHAT and CDR2 is FQDESV (reference sequence). Trimming stripped 1 base from V and 1 base from J, with 7 bases between. CDR3 sequence reads: CASSLDGMNTGELFF. CDR3 DNA: TGTGCCAGCAGCTTAGACGGTATGAACACCGGGGAGCTGTTTTTT.

This chain links TRBV19 with TRBJ1-5; D is possibly TRBD1 (5 bases). This CDR3 has 15 residues. V lost 3 bases and J 1 base, leaving 10 bases between the germline ends. The V gene's germline CDR1 is LNHDA and CDR2 SQIVND (reference sequence). CDR3 coding DNA: TGTGCCAGTAGTATGAAGGGGATCAGCAATCAGCCCCAGCATTTT. It is translated as CASSMKGISNQPQHF.

This clone was recorded only once. The V call is TRBV2, the J call TRBJ2-2, with TRBD2 matching 8 bases. The germline V gene encodes CDR1 SNHLY and CDR2 FYNNEI. The CDR3 length is 15 residues. Germline trimming cut 7 bases from V and 5 bases from J; bases unmatched to any gene: 9. Here the CDR3 DNA reads TGTGCCAGCACCCCGGGGACTAGTCGTACCGGGGAGCTGTTTTTT. This translates into CASTPGTSRTGELFF. Supplemented by reference TRBV2 and TRBJ2-2, the full variable domain reads EPEVTQTPSHQVTQMGQEVILRCVPISNHLYFYWYRQILGQKVEFLVSFYNNEISEKSEIFDDQFSVERPDGSNFTLKIRSTKLEDSAMYFCASTPGTSRTGELFFGEGSRLTVL.

This clone has only a few counts. The chain combines TRBV5-6 with TRBJ1-2, with a tentative D call TRBD1 (6 bases). There are 15 residues in the CDR3. Deletions cut 4 bases from V and 4 bases from J, with 17 bases between. Germline-derived CDR1 and CDR2 are SGHDT and YYEEEE. CDR3 sequence reads: CASSHPTKGVYGYTF. In nucleotides, the CDR3 is TGTGCCAGCAGCCACCCTACTAAGGGGGTCTATGGCTACACCTTC.

J is TRBJ1-1 and V is TRBV5-1, with D possibly being TRBD1 (5 bases). CDR1 SGHRS and CDR2 YFSETQ come from the germline V gene. Trimming cost V 1 base and J 5 bases, with 15 bases left between them. CDR3 length: 15 amino acids. This CDR3 is CASSLRSGGNTEAFF. In DNA form, the CDR3 reads TGCGCCAGCAGCTTGCGCTCCGGGGGTAATACTGAAGCTTTCTTT.

The chain links TRBV4-1 to TRBJ1-1, with 7 bases matching TRBD1. CDR3 size: 14 residues. V shed 2 bases, J shed 7 bases, and the junction held 7 bases outside the gene matches. Germline CDR1 reads MGHRA; CDR2 reads YSYEKL. The chain's CDR3 is CASSQLDRFVEAFF. In nucleotides, the CDR3 is TGCGCCAGCAGCCAACTGGACAGGTTCGTTGAAGCTTTCTTT.

This chain links TRBV7-9 with TRBJ1-2; D is unclear. The germline V and J ends were trimmed by 1 base and 6 bases, with 6 bases remaining between them. There are 12 residues in the CDR3. CDR1 SEHNR and CDR2 FQNEAQ come from the germline V gene (reference sequence). The CDR3 spells CASSLGPDGYTF. DNA of the CDR3: TGTGCCAGCAGCTTAGGGCCCGATGGCTACACCTTC.

The chain carries TRBV24-1 and TRBJ2-2; D gene unclear. The ends were cut back, 0 bases at V and 2 bases at J, with 15 bases in the middle. This CDR3 is 18 amino acids long. Germline-derived CDR1 and CDR2 are KGHDR and SFDVKD. The chain's CDR3 is CATSDLQASPRNTGELFF. The CDR3 nucleotides are TGTGCCACCAGTGATTTGCAGGCGAGTCCCCGAAACACCGGGGAGCTGTTTTTT.

The rearrangement uses TRBV24-1 and TRBJ1-2; 8 bases are a match to TRBD1. V shed 4 bases and J 4 bases; nucleotides not matched to a gene: 10. The CDR3 extends over 16 amino acids. Germline CDR1 and CDR2: KGHDR and SFDVKD. CDR3 protein: CATSDPKTGVGYGYTF. For the CDR3, the DNA is TGTGCCACCAGTGACCCCAAGACAGGGGTCGGCTATGGCTACACCTTC.